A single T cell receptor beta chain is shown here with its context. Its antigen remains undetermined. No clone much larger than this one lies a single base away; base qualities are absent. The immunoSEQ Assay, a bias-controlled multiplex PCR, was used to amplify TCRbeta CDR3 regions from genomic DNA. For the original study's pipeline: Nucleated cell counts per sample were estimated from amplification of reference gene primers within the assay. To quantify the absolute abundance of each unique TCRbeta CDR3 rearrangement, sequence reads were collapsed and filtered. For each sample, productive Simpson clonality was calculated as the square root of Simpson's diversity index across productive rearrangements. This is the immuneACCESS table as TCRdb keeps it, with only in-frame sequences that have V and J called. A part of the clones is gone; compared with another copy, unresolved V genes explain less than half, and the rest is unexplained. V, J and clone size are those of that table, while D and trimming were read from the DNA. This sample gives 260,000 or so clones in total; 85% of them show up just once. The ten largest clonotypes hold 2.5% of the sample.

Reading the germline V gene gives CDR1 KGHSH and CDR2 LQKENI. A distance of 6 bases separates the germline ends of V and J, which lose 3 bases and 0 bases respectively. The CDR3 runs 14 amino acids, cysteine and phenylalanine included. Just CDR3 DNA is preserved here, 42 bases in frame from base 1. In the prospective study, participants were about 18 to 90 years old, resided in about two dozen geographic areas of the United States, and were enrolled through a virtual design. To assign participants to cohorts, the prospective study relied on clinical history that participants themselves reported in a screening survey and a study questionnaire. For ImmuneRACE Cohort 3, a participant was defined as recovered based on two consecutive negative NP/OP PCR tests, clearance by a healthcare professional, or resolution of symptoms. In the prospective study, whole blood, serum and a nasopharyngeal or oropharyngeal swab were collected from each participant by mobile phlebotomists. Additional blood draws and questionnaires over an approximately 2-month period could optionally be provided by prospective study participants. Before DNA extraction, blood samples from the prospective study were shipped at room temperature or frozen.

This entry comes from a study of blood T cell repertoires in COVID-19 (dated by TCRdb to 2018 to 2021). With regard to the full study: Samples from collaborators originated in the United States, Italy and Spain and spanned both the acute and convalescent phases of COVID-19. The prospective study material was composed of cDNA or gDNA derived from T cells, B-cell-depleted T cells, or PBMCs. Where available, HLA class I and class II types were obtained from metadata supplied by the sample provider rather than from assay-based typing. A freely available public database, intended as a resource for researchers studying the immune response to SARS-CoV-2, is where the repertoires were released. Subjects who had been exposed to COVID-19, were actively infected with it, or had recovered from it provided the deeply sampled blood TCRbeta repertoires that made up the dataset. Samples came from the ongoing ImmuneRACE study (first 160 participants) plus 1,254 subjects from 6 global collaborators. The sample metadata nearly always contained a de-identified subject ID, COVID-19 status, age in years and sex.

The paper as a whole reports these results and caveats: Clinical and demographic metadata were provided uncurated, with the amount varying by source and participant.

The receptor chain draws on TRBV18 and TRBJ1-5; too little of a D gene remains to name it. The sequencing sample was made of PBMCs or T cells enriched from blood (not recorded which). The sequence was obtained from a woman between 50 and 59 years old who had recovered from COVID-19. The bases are TGTGCCAGCTCACCTACAGTTAGCAATCAGCCCCAGCATTTT. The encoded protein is CASSPTVSNQPQHF.